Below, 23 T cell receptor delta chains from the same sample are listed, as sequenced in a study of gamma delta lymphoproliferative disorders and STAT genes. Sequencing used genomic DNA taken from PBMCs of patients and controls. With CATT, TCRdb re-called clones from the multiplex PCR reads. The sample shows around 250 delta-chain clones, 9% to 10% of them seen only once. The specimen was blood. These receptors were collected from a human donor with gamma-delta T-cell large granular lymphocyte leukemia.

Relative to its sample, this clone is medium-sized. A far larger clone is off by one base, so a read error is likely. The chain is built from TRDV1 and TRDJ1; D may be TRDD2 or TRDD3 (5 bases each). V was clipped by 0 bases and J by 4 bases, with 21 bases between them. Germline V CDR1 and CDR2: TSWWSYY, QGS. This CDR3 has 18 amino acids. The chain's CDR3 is CALGELVGGPFNIDKLIF. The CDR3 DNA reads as TGTGCTCTTGGGGAACTGGTAGGGGGGCCCTTCAACATCGATAAACTCATCTTT.

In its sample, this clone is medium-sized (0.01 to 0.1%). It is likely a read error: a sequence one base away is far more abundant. CDR3 protein: CAPGERRGDTFGADKLIF. The CDR3 DNA sequence: TGTGCTCCTGGGGAACGGAGGGGGGATACGTTTGGTGCCGATAAACTCATCTTT. This chain connects TRDV1 to TRDJ1; the match to TRDD3 covers 10 bases. This CDR3 spans 18 amino acids. CDR1 is TSWWSYY, CDR2 QGS, per germline.

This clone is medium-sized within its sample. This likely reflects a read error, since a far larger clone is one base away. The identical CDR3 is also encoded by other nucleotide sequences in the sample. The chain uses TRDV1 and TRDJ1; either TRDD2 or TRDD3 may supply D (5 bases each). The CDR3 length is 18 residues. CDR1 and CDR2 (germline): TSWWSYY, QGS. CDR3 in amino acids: CALGELVGGPFNTDKLIF. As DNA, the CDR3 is TGTGCTCTTGGGGAACTGGTAGGGGGGCCCTTCAACACTGATAAACTCATCTTT.

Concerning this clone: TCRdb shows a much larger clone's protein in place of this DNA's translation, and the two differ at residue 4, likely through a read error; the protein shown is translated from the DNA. In nucleotides, the CDR3 is TGTGCTCTTAGGGAAAAGGCTGGGGGATCCTCGGGGGCCGATAAACTCATCTTT. It translates to CALREKAGGSSGADKLIF. The chain uses TRDV1 and TRDJ1; TRDD3 matches at 9 bases. Germline CDR1 is TSWWSYY and CDR2 is QGS. The length of the CDR3 is 18 residues.

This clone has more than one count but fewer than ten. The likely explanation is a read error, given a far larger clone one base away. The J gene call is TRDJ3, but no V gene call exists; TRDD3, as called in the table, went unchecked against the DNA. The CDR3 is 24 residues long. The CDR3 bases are TGTGCTTCATTGTGCCTTCCTTACCCCCGCGTACTGGGGGATAAAATCCGGGACACCCGACTGATGTTTTTC. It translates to CASLCLPYPRVLGDKIRDTRLMFF.

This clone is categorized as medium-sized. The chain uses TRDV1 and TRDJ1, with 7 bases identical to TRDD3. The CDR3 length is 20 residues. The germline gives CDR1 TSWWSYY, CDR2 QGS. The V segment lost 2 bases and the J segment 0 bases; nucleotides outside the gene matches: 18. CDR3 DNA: TGTGCTCTTGGGGAATTTAAAGATATCCTGGGGGCTTCGCACACCGATAAACTCATCTTT. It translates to CALGEFKDILGASHTDKLIF.

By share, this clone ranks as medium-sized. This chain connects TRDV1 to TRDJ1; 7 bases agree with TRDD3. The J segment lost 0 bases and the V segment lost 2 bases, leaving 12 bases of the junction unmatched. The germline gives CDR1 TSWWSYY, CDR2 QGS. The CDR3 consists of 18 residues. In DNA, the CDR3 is TGTGCTCTTGGGGAATCTACGGGGGATTCCCTGTACACCGATAAACTCATCTTT. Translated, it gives CALGESTGDSLYTDKLIF.

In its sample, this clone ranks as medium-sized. CDR3 nucleotides: TGTGCCTCCCCAACCGGTACTGTCCCGGCGGAACTCATCTTT. As protein: CASPTGTVPAELIF. A J gene of TRDJ1 was called, though the V gene was not. The CDR3 extends over 14 amino acids.

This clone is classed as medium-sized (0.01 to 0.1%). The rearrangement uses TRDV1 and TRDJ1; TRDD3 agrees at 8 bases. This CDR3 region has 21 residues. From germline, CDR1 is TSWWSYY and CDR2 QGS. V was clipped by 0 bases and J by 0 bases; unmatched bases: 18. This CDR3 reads CALGELAGIHPYWGDTDKLIF. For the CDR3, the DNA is TGTGCTCTTGGGGAACTAGCGGGCATTCACCCGTACTGGGGGGACACCGATAAACTCATCTTT.

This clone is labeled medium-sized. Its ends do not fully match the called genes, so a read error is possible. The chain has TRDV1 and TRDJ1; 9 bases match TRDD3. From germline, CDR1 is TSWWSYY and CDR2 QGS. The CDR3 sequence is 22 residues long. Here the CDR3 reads CALGELERWGFLMYWGTGKLIF. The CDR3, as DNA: TGTGCTCTTGGGGAACTAGAGAGGTGGGGCTTCCTGATGTACTGGGGGACCGGTAAACTCATCTTT.

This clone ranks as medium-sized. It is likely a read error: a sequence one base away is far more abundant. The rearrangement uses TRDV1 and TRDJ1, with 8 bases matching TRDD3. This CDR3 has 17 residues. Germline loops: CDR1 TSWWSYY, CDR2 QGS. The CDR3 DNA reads TGTGCTCTTGGGGAACCCCCTCCTAGTCTGGGGGAGTCGAAACCCATCTTT. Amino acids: CALGEPPPSLGESKPIF.

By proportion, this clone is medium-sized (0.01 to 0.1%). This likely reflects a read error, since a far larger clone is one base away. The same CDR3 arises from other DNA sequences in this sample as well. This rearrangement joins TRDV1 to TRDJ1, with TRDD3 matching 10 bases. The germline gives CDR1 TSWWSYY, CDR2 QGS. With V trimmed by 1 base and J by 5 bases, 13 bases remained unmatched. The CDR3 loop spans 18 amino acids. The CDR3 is CALGERRGDTFGADKLIF. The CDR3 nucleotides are TGTGCTCTTGGGGAACGGAGGGGGGATACGTTTGGTGCTGATAAACTCATCTTT.

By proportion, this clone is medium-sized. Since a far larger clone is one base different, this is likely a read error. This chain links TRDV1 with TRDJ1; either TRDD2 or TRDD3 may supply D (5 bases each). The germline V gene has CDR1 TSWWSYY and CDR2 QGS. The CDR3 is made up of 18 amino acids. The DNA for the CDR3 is TGTGCTTTTGGGGAACTGGTAGGGGGGCCCTTCAACACCGATAAACTCATCTTT. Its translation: CAFGELVGGPFNTDKLIF.

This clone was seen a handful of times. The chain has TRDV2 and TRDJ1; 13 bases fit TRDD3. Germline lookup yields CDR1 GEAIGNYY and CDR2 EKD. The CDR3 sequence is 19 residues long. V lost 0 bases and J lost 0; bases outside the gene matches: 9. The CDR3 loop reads CACDTNTGGYAGYTDKLIF. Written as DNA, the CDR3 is TGTGCCTGTGACACCAATACTGGGGGATACGCCGGGTACACCGATAAACTCATCTTT.

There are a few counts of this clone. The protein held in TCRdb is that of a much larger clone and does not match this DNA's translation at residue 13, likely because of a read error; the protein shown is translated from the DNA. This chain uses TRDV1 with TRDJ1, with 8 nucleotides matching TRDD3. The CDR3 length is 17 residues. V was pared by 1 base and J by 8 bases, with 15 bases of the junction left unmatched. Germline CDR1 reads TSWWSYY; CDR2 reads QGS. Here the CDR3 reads CALGEPPPSLGEPKLIF. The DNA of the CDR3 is TGTGCTCTTGGGGAACCCCCTCCTAGTCTGGGGGAGCCGAAACTCATCTTT.

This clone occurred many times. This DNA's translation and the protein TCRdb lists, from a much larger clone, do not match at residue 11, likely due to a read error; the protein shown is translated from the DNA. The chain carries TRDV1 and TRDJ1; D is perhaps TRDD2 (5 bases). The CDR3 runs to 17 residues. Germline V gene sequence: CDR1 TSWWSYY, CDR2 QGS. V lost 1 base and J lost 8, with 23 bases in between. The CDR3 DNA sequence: TGTGCTCTTGGGGAACCCCCTCCTAGTCTGGAGGAGTCGAAACTCATCTTT. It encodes CALGEPPPSLEESKLIF.

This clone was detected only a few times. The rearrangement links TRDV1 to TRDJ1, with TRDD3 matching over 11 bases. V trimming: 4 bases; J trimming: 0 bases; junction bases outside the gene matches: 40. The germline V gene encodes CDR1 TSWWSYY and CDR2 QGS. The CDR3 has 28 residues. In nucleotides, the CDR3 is TGTGCTCTTGGGGGCGTAAAAAGGCCTTCCTACTTCCATTTTTACTGGGGGATATCCCAGGCGTACACCGATAAACTCATCTTT. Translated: CALGGVKRPSYFHFYWGISQAYTDKLIF.

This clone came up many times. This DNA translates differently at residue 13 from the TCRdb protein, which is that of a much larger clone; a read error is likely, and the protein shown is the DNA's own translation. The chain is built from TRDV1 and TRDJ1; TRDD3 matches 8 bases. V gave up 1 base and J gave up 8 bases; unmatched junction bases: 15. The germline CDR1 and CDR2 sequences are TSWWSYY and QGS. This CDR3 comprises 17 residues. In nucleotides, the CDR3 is TGTGCTCTTGGGGAACCCCCTCCTAGTCTGGGGGAGTTGAAACTCATCTTT. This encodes CALGEPPPSLGELKLIF.

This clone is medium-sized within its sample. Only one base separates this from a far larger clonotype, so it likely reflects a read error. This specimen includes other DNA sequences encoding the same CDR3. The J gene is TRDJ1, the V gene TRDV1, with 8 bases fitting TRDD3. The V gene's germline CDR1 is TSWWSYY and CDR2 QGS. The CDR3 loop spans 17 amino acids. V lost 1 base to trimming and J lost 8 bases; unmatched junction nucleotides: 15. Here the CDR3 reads CALGEPPPSLGESKLIF. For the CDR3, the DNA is TGTGCTCTTGGGGAACCTCCTCCTAGTCTGGGGGAGTCGAAACTCATCTTT.

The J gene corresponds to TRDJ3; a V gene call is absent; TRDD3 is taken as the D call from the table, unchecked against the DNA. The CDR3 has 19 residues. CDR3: CACDTALGVGSWDTRQMFF. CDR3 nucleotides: TGTGCCTGTGACACCGCGCTGGGGGTAGGCTCCTGGGACACCCGACAGATGTTTTTC.

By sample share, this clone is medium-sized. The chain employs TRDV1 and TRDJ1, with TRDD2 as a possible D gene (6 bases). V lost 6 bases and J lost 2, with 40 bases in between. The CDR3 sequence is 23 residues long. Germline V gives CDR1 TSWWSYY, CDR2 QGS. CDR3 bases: TGTGCTCTTGGACTACCACGGGAAGTACCCTTCCCTCACGTGGTGTGGGGTACCGATAAACTCATCTTT. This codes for CALGLPREVPFPHVVWGTDKLIF.

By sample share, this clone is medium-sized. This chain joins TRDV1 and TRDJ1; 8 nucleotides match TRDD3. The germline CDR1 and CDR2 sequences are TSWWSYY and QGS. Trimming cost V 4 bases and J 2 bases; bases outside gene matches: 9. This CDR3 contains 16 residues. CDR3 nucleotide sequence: TGTGCTCTTGGGGGACCCTACTGGGGGTTGACCGATAAACTCATCTTT. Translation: CALGGPYWGLTDKLIF.

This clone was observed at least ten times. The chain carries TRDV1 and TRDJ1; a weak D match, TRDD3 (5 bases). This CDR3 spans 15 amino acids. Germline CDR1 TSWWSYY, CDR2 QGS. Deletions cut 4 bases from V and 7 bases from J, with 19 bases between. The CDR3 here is CALGGHPGGSRKLIF. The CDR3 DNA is TGTGCTCTTGGGGGCCACCCGGGGGGCTCCCGTAAACTCATCTTT.